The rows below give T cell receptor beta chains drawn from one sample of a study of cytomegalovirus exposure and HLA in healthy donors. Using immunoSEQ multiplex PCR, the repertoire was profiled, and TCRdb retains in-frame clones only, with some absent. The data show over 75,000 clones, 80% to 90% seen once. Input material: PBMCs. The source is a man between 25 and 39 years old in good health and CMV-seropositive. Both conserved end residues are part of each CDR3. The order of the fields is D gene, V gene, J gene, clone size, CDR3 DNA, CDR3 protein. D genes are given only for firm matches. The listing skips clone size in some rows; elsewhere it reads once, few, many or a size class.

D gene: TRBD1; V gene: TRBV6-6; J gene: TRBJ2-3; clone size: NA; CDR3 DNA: TGTGCCAGCAGAGATGGGGACAGGGGCACAGATACGCAGTATTTT; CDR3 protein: CASRDGDRGTDTQYF
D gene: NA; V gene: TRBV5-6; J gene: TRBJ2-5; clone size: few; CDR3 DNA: TGTGCCAGCAGCTTGGAGGAGCTAGTAGAGACCCAGTACTTC; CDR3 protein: CASSLEELVETQYF
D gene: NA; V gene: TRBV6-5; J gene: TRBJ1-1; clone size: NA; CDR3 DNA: TGTGCCAGCAGTGATCAGGGGACCACTGAAGCTTTCTTT; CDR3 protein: CASSDQGTTEAFF
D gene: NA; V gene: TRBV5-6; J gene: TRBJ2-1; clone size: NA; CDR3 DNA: TGTGCCAGCACGCGGAGGGCGGATGAGCAGTTCTTC; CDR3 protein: CASTRRADEQFF
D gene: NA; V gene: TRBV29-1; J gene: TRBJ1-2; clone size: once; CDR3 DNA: TGCAGCGTAACGAGCGGAACTAACTATGGCTACACCTTC; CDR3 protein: CSVTSGTNYGYTF
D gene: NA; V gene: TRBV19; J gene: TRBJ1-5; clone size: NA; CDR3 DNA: TGTGCCAGTAGTATAGTTTGGGGACTTAGCAATCAGCCCCAGCATTTT; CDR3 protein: CASSIVWGLSNQPQHF
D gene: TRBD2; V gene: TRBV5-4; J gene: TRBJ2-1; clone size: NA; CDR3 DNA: TGTGCCAGCAGCTTGGTATCGGGAGGGTACAATGAGCAGTTCTTC; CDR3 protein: CASSLVSGGYNEQFF
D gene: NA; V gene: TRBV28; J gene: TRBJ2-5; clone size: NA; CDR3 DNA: TGTGCCAGCAGTAGGTGGGACACGTCCCAAGGGACCCAGTACTTC; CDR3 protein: CASSRWDTSQGTQYF
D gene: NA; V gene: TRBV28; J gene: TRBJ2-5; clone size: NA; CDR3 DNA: TGTGCCAGCAGTACCGGACAGTTTGGGACCCAGTACTTC; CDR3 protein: CASSTGQFGTQYF
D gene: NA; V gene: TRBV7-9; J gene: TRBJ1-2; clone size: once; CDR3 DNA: TGTGCCAGCAGCTTAGCCCAACCGGCCGCGGGGGGCTACACCTTC; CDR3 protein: CASSLAQPAAGGYTF
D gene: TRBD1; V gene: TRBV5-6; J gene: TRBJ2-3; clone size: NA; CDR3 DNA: TGTGCCAGCAGCCAATCCCGACAGGGTTGGACAGATACGCAGTATTTT; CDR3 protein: CASSQSRQGWTDTQYF
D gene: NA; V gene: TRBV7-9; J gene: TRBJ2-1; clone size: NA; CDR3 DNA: TGTGCCAGCAGCTTTACCCCGTTGAGCACTGACAATGAGCAGTTCTTC; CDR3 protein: CASSFTPLSTDNEQFF
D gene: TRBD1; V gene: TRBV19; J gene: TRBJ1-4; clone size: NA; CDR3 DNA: TGTGCCAGTAGTAGAAATCCGGGACAGGGGAATGAAAAACTGTTTTTT; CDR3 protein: CASSRNPGQGNEKLFF
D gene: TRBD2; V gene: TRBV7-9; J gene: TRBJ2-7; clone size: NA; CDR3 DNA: TGTTCCAGCAGCGCTGGGACTAGCGGGAGGGCGATCTACGAGCAGTACTTC; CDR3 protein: CSSSAGTSGRAIYEQYF
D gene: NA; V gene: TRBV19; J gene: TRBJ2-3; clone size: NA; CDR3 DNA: TGTGCCAGTAGTATAAAAGGGGCTAAGAGCACAGATACGCAGTATTTT; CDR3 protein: CASSIKGAKSTDTQYF
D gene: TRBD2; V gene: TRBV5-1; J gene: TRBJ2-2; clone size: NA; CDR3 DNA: TGCGCCAGCAGCTTGTTGGCGGGAGAGGCCGGGGAGCTGTTTTTT; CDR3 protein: CASSLLAGEAGELFF
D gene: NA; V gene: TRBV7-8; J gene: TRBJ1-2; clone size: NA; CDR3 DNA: TGTGCCAGCAGCTTAGATGTTGGAGGCGGCTACACCTTC; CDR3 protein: CASSLDVGGGYTF
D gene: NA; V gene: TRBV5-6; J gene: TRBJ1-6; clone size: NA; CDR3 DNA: TGTGCCAGCAGCTATAGAGGGGGATATTCACCCCTCCACTTT; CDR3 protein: CASSYRGGYSPLHF
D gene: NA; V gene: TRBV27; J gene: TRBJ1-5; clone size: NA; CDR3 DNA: TGTGCCAGCAGTGTCCGGGAAGGCAATCAGCCCCAGCATTTT; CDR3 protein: CASSVREGNQPQHF
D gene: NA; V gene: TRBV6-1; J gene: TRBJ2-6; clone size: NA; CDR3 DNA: TGTGCCAGCAGCAGGGACTCCTCTGGGGCCAACGTCCTGACTTTC; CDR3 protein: CASSRDSSGANVLTF
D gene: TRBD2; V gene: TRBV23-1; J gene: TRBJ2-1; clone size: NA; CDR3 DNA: TGCGCCAGCGCTCCGGGACTAGCGGGAAGATACAATGAGCAGTTCTTC; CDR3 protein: CASAPGLAGRYNEQFF
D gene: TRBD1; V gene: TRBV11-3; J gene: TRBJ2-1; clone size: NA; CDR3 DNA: TGTGCCAGCAGCCGACGGGGACAGGAGGTCAATGAGCAGTTCTTC; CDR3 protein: CASSRRGQEVNEQFF
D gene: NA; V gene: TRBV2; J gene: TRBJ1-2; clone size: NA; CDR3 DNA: TGTGCCAGCAGTGATAGTCGAGAGGGCTATGGCTACACCTTC; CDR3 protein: CASSDSREGYGYTF
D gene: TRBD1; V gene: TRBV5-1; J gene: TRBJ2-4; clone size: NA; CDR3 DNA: TGCGCCAGCAGCTCCGGGACAGGGGTGGGAAACATTCAGTACTTC; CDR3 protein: CASSSGTGVGNIQYF
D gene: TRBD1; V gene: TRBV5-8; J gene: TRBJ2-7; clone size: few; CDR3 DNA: TGTGCCAGCAGCTTACTACTCTCCGGGACAGGGGCCTACGAGCAGTACTTC; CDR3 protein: CASSLLLSGTGAYEQYF
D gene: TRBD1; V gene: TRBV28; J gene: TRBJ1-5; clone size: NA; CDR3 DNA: TGTGCCAGCAGACCCGGGACAGGCAATCAGCCCCAGCATTTT; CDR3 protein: CASRPGTGNQPQHF
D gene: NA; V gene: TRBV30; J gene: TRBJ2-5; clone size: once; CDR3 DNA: TGTGCCTGGAGTATCTCCTGGGGGGGGCGTGAGAAGACCCAGTACTTC; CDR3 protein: CAWSISWGGREKTQYF
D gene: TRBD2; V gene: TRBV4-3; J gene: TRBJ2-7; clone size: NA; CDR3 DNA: TGCGCCAGCAGCGACAGGACTAGCGGGAGCTACGAGCAGTACTTC; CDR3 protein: CASSDRTSGSYEQYF
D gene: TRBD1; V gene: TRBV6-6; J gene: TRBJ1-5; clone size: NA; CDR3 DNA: TGTGCCACCAAAAGGACAGGGGGCGACGGACAGCCCCAGCATTTT; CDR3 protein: CATKRTGGDGQPQHF
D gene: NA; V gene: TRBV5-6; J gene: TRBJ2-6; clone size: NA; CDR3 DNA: TGTGCCAGCATCTGGGGGGGGCGCAACTCTGGGGCCAACGTCCTGACTTTC; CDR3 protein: CASIWGGRNSGANVLTF
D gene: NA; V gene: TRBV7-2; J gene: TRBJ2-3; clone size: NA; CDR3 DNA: TGTGCCAGCAGCTTGCTGCGAGATACGCAGTATTTT; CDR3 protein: CASSLLRDTQYF
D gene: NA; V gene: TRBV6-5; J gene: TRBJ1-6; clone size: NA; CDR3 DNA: TGTGCCAGCAGTTACGGGGGGAGCTCCTATAATTCACCCCTCCACTTT; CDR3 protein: CASSYGGSSYNSPLHF
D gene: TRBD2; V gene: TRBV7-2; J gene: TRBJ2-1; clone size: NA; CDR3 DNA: TGTGCCAGCAGCTTATCCCTCGGGACTAGCGGGAATTACAATGAGCAGTTCTTC; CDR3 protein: CASSLSLGTSGNYNEQFF
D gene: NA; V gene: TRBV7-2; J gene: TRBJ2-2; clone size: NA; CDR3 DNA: TGTGCCAGCAGCTTAGTGCTCCTCGAGGGCACCGGGGAGCTGTTTTTT; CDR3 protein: CASSLVLLEGTGELFF
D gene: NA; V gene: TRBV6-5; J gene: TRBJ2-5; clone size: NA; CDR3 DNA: TGTGCCAGCAGTCCGGGTACGTGGAAGACCCAGTACTTC; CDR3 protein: CASSPGTWKTQYF
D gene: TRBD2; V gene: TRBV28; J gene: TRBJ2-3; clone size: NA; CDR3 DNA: TGTGCCAGCAGTTCTACGGGAGGAGGGACAGATACGCAGTATTTT; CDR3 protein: CASSSTGGGTDTQYF
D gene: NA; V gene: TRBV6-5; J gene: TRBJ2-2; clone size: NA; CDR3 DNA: TGTGCCAGCAGCCCCGGGACTCGGAACACCGGGGAGCTGTTTTTT; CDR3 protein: CASSPGTRNTGELFF
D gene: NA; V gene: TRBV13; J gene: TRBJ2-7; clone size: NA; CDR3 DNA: TGTGCCAGCAGCACCCGAGGGGGGGGCACCTACGAGCAGTACTTC; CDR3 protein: CASSTRGGGTYEQYF
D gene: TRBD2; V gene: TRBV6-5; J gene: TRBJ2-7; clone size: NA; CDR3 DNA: TGTGCCAGTAAGAGCGGGACTAAGGAGCAGTACTTC; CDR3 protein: CASKSGTKEQYF
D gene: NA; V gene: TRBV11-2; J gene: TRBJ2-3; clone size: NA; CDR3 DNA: TGTGCCAGCAGCTTAGAGGGGCCCCCAGATACGCAGTATTTT; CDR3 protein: CASSLEGPPDTQYF
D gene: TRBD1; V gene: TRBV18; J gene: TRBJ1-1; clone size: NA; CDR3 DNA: TGTGTCAGCTCACCGACAGGGGGGAACACTGAAGCTTTCTTT; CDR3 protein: CVSSPTGGNTEAFF
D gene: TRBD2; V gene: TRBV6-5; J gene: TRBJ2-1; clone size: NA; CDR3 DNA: TGTGCCAGCAGCTACGGACTAGCCTACTCCTACAATGAGCAGTTCTTC; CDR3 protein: CASSYGLAYSYNEQFF
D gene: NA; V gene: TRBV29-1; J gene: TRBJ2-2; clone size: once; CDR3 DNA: TGCAGCGTTGAGGGCAGGGTTAAGCCCGGGGAGCTGTTTTTT; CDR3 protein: CSVEGRVKPGELFF
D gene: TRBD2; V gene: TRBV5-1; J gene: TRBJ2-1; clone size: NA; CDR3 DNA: TGCGCCAGCAGCTACCAGGGTCTAGCGGGAGCAGTCTCCTACAATGAGCAGTTCTTC; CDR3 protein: CASSYQGLAGAVSYNEQFF
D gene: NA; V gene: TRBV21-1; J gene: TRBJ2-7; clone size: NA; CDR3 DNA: TGTGCCAGCAGCAAACACGCTAGCGCGGGGGAGCAGTACTTC; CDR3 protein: CASSKHASAGEQYF
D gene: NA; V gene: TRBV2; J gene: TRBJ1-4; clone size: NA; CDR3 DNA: TGTGCCAGTATATTCAGGGGCCCTAATGAAAAACTGTTTTTT; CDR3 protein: CASIFRGPNEKLFF
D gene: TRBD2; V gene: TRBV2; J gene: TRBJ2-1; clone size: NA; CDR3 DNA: TGTGCCAGCAGGACGCCGGGACTAGCGACAAATGAGCAGTTCTTC; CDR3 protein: CASRTPGLATNEQFF
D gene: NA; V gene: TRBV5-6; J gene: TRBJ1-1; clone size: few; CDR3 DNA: TGTGCCAGCAGCTTCCCGGACTGGTCCACTGAAGCTTTCTTT; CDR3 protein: CASSFPDWSTEAFF
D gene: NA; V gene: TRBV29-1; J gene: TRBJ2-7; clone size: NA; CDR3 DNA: TGCAGCGCTGGTGCAGAATCCTACGAGCAGTACTTC; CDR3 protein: CSAGAESYEQYF
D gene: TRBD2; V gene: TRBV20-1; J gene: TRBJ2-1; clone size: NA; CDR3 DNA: TGCAGTGCTAGAGGGACTAGCGTACAGTTCTTC; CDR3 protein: CSARGTSVQFF
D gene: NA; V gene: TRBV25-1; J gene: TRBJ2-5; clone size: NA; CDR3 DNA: TGTGCCAGCAGTGACGAGCGTCAAGAGACCCAGTACTTC; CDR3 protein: CASSDERQETQYF
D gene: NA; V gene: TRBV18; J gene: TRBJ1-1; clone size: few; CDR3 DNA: TGTGCCAGCTCACCATTGGAGTCCACTGAAGCTTTCTTT; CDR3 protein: CASSPLESTEAFF
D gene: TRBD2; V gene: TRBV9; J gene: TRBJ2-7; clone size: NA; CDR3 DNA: TGTGCCAGCAGCGTAGGAGGTCTAGCGGGACTTTACGAGCAGTACTTC; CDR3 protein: CASSVGGLAGLYEQYF
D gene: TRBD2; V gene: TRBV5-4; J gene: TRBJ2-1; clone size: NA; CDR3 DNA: TGTGCCAGCAGCTTGGGGGGTCTAGCGGGAGATAATGAGCAGTTCTTC; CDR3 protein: CASSLGGLAGDNEQFF
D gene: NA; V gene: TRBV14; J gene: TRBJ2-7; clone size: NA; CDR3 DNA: TGTGCCAGCAGCCAAGATGCGATCGTACAGTACTTC; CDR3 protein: CASSQDAIVQYF
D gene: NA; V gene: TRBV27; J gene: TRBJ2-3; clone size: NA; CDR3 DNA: TGTGCCAGCAGTTCCGCCGACCCGAGAGGCTCAGATACGCAGTATTTT; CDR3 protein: CASSSADPRGSDTQYF